This TCR beta chain appears in the sequencing data of a study of T cells in Graves' hyperthyroidism and ophthalmopathy. The wider study: Sampling of peripheral blood happened at initial diagnosis, prior to any treatment. Findings and limits, study-wide: The model made its ophthalmopathy prediction, and onset followed a median about 6.8 months later.

Using RNA transcripts as the source, TCR beta CDR3 regions were amplified. First-round RT-PCR of the TCR CDR3 relied on the HTBI primer set. TCRdb passed the multiplex PCR reads through MiXCR, listing each CDR3 protein once. The sample contains roughly 700,000 distinct CDR3 sequences, roughly a third of which appear only once. In this sample, this clonotype turned up once. The antigen is undetermined. The junction differs from germline at one of its ends, possibly a read error. Hyperthyroidism was newly diagnosed in patients aged 18 to 65 (duration under 2 months). The CDR3 covers 13 residues. The germline gives CDR1 KGHDR, CDR2 SFDVKD.

This chain links TRBV24-1 with TRBJ1-2, with 7 bases fitting TRBD1. This TCR came from a middle-aged woman with Graves' hyperthyroidism. Specimen: blood. The CDR3 DNA reads as TGTTCCACCAGTGCCGGGACAGACTATGGCTACACCTTC. It yields the protein CSTSAGTDYGYTF.